This is a list of T cell receptor beta chains from one sample in a study of blood T cells in healthy people across ages. Using its own MiXCR run on the 5' RACE reads, TCRdb lists one record per CDR3 protein. Among hundreds of thousands of distinct CDR3 sequences listed, 20% to 30% were seen once. These data are also associated with another study on T cells of mothers and their children.

Sequencing was carried out using blood. The source is a boy under 18 in good health. Both conserved end residues are part of each CDR3. The order of the fields is V gene, clone size, J gene, D gene, CDR3 DNA, CDR3 protein. D genes are given only for firm matches. For some rows the clone size is stated as once, few or many, or as a class when expanded; others skip it.

V: TRBV4-2
size: -
J: TRBJ1-2
D: TRBD1
DNA: TGTGCCAGCAGCCCGCCTGCGACAGGGGGCCTGCGGGGCTACACCTTC
CDR3: CASSPPATGGLRGYTF

V: TRBV4-2
size: few
J: TRBJ1-2
D: -
DNA: TGTGCCAGCAGCCAAGAGGATCCGAGAAGGGGCTACACCTTC
CDR3: CASSQEDPRRGYTF

V: TRBV5-1
size: -
J: TRBJ2-3
D: -
DNA: TGCGCCAGCAGCGAAGGGGGAGGAGGCACAGATACGCAGTATTTT
CDR3: CASSEGGGGTDTQYF

V: TRBV25-1
size: -
J: TRBJ2-7
D: TRBD1
DNA: TGTGCCAGCGTCGGGACAGGGAGAGACGAGCAGTACTTC
CDR3: CASVGTGRDEQYF

V: TRBV4-1
size: -
J: TRBJ2-4
D: TRBD1
DNA: TGCGCCAGCAGCCAAAACATCGGACAGGGCTTAGCCAAAAACATTCAGTACTTC
CDR3: CASSQNIGQGLAKNIQYF

V: TRBV11-2
size: -
J: TRBJ2-3
D: TRBD1
DNA: TGTGCCAGCAGCTCTCGACAGGGGACCGGACTTTGGGATACGCAGTATTTT
CDR3: CASSSRQGTGLWDTQYF

V: TRBV12-3/TRBV12-4
size: -
J: TRBJ2-5
D: TRBD2
DNA: TGTGCCAGCAGTCAGGGACTAGCGGGAGTCGCTCGAGAGACCCAGTACTTC
CDR3: CASSQGLAGVARETQYF

V: TRBV3-1
size: -
J: TRBJ2-3
D: TRBD2
DNA: TGTGCCAGCAGCCCCGGGGAAATAGCGGGAGATACGCAGTATTTT
CDR3: CASSPGEIAGDTQYF

V: TRBV29-1
size: -
J: TRBJ1-4
D: -
DNA: TGCAGCGCTGACCTCGGGATCAGTGAAAAACTGTTTTTT
CDR3: CSADLGISEKLFF

V: TRBV12-3/TRBV12-4
size: few
J: TRBJ2-2
D: -
DNA: TGTGCCAGCACCCTCGGATCCACGAACACCGGGGAGCTGTTTTTT
CDR3: CASTLGSTNTGELFF

V: TRBV12-3/TRBV12-4
size: few
J: TRBJ2-5
D: -
DNA: TGTGCCAGCAGTGGACGGTCCTCTCAAGAGACCCAGTACTTC
CDR3: CASSGRSSQETQYF

V: TRBV20-1
size: -
J: TRBJ2-4
D: TRBD1
DNA: TGCAGTGCCACTGGGACAGGGGGCTCTGGGAGGAACATTCAGTACTTC
CDR3: CSATGTGGSGRNIQYF

V: TRBV5-5
size: -
J: TRBJ2-5
D: -
DNA: TGTGCCAGCAGCACTCTTGGGGTGGCGCAGACCCAGTACTTC
CDR3: CASSTLGVAQTQYF

V: TRBV20-1
size: -
J: TRBJ1-1
D: -
DNA: TGCAGTGCTAGAGACTTCCGGCGTCCTGAAGCTTTCTTT
CDR3: CSARDFRRPEAFF

V: TRBV15
size: few
J: TRBJ2-1
D: -
DNA: TGTGCCACCAGCAGAGCGAGTAGTGTTAATGAGCAGTTCTTC
CDR3: CATSRASSVNEQFF

V: TRBV29-1
size: few
J: TRBJ2-3
D: -
DNA: TGCAGCGTTGAAGAAGTCCCCCCCGGTGTGGGCGCGGGCACGCAGTATTTT
CDR3: CSVEEVPPGVGAGTQYF

V: TRBV9
size: few
J: TRBJ1-1
D: TRBD1
DNA: TGTGCCAGCAGCGTAGGGACAGGAGCTAACACTGAAGCTTTCTTT
CDR3: CASSVGTGANTEAFF

V: TRBV25-1
size: -
J: TRBJ1-4
D: -
DNA: TGTGCCAGCAGTGAACGAGGACAGCGATACGAAAAACTGTTTTTT
CDR3: CASSERGQRYEKLFF

V: TRBV29-1
size: -
J: TRBJ1-1
D: -
DNA: TGCAGCGTTGTAGAGACAGAGAACACTGAAGCTTTCTTT
CDR3: CSVVETENTEAFF

V: TRBV21-1
size: once
J: TRBJ2-7
D: -
DNA: TGTGCCAGCGGCCAACAGGGGCCCTCCTACGAGCAGTACTTC
CDR3: CASGQQGPSYEQYF

V: TRBV5-1
size: -
J: TRBJ2-5
D: -
DNA: TGCGCCAGCAGCCACACAAAAGAGACCCAGTACTTC
CDR3: CASSHTKETQYF

V: TRBV3-1
size: few
J: TRBJ2-1
D: -
DNA: TGTGCCAGCAGCCCACAGGGCCGAAACAATGAGCAGTTCTTC
CDR3: CASSPQGRNNEQFF

V: TRBV11-3
size: -
J: TRBJ2-7
D: -
DNA: TGTGCCAGCAGCTTATCTATTCCACACGACTACGAGCAGTACTTC
CDR3: CASSLSIPHDYEQYF

V: TRBV7-3
size: -
J: TRBJ2-3
D: -
DNA: TGTGCCAGCAGCTTATGGGGACTCAACACAGATACGCAGTATTTT
CDR3: CASSLWGLNTDTQYF

V: TRBV6-5
size: -
J: TRBJ2-2
D: -
DNA: TGTGCCAGCAGTTACGGGGTTAGCAGGGAGCTGTTTTTT
CDR3: CASSYGVSRELFF

V: TRBV12-3/TRBV12-4
size: few
J: TRBJ1-4
D: -
DNA: TGTGCCAGCAGTTCGGGGACAACTCGTCGAAAACTGTTTTTT
CDR3: CASSSGTTRRKLFF

V: TRBV7-9
size: -
J: TRBJ2-1
D: -
DNA: TGTGCCAGCAGCCCCGGGATACTAGGGAGCTCCTACAATGAGCAGTTCTTC
CDR3: CASSPGILGSSYNEQFF

V: TRBV20-1
size: -
J: TRBJ2-5
D: TRBD2
DNA: TGCAGTGCTAGAGATTTAGCGGGGGTGCACCAAGAGACCCAGTACTTC
CDR3: CSARDLAGVHQETQYF

V: TRBV11-1
size: few
J: TRBJ1-2
D: -
DNA: TGTGCCGGCAGCCCCCGGAGGACCGAAAACTATGGCTACACCTTC
CDR3: CAGSPRRTENYGYTF

V: TRBV20-1
size: -
J: TRBJ2-7
D: -
DNA: TGCAGTGCTAGACCTTTCACTAGCAACCCCTACGAGCAGTACTTC
CDR3: CSARPFTSNPYEQYF

V: TRBV27
size: few
J: TRBJ2-7
D: -
DNA: TGTGCCAGCAGTTTAGGGGGGAGCGGCAACGAGCAGTACTTC
CDR3: CASSLGGSGNEQYF

V: TRBV6-2/TRBV6-3
size: -
J: TRBJ1-1
D: -
DNA: TGTGCCAGCAATAATAACTTCGGAGGGACCGCTGAAGCTTTCTTT
CDR3: CASNNNFGGTAEAFF

V: TRBV5-1
size: many
J: TRBJ1-4
D: -
DNA: TGTGCCAGCAGCTTGGGGGGAACTAATGAAAAACTGTTTTTT
CDR3: CASSLGGTNEKLFF